This T cell receptor beta chain was documented in a study of beta chain features in type 1 diabetes. Study at large: Age, gender and cell yields were similar between patients and healthy donors.

Per germline, CDR1 SGHTA and CDR2 FQGTGA. There are 13 residues in the CDR3. Deletions cut 5 bases from V and 1 base from J, with 8 bases between. Purity above 95% was achieved in all sorted populations. This clone was recorded a few times. The entirety of the isolated RNA underwent reverse transcription, so expressed TCRB transcripts were sequenced. This table comes from immunoSEQ multiplex PCR, and its TCRdb copy is limited to in-frame clones, with some not included. Here the sample spans 810,000 or so clones, about a sixth being singletons. The TCR sequence derives from a young woman in good health. Sequenced: naive CD4+ T cells from blood. This rearrangement joins TRBV7-3 to TRBJ1-1; D is unclear. CDR3 in amino acids: CASSPGKNTEAFF. The DNA for the CDR3 is TGTGCCAGCAGCCCAGGAAAGAACACTGAAGCTTTCTTT. The full variable domain, its missing parts supplied by reference TRBV7-3 and TRBJ1-1, is GAGVSQTPSNKVTEKGKYVELRCDPISGHTALYWYRQSLGQGPEFLIYFQGTGAADDSGLPNDRFFAVRPEGSVSTLKIQRTERGDSAVYLCASSPGKNTEAFFGQGTRLTVV.